This T cell receptor (beta chain) is from a study of blood T cells in healthy people across ages. Study context: Per two T cells, about one barcoded beta molecule was captured through template switching.

A second PCR of about 7 to 11 cycles used a sample-barcoded 5' primer and a J-beta primer mix. The authors tagged each cDNA molecule using a template-switch adaptor with 12 random nucleotides. A minimum of 3 million CDR3-containing paired-end reads was obtained for each sample. TCRdb processed the 5' RACE reads anew with MiXCR; each CDR3 protein has one entry. In the table there are more than 550,000 distinct CDR3 sequences, approximately 22% of which are singletons. Findings and limits, study-wide: Total diversity from one million sequenced T cells was likely underestimated.

This clonotype was seen more than once but under ten times. As yet, its antigen is unknown. The CDR3 length is 16 residues. Germline lookup yields CDR1 SGHTA and CDR2 FQGNSA. The ends were cut back, 3 bases at V and 4 bases at J, with 16 bases in the middle. The TCR originated in an older man in good health. This chain joins TRBV7-2 and TRBJ1-3, with D unresolved. Sequenced sample: blood. CDR3 region: CASSFSGNGVGNTIYF. The CDR3 coding sequence is TGTGCCAGCAGCTTTTCCGGGAATGGAGTCGGAAACACCATATATTTT.